Presented here are 23 T cell receptor beta chains from one specimen sequenced in a study of T-cell memory formation after mild COVID-19. TCRdb reprocessed the 5' RACE reads via MiXCR and lists one record per CDR3 protein. The sample yields a few hundred thousand distinct CDR3 sequences, nearly 25% seen once. Sequencing was performed on PBMCs or a T cell subset sorted from them (not recorded which). The receptors here all came from an adult woman who had mild COVID-19 (a few samples of this study predate the infection). Cell type and time point are not known.

The sample holds a few counts of this clonotype. This sequence joins TRBV6-5 and TRBJ1-2; 9 bases map to TRBD1. The V gene's germline CDR1 is MNHEY and CDR2 SVGAGI. The CDR3 length is 13 residues. Trimming cost V 6 bases and J 6 bases; bases outside gene matches: 5. As DNA, the CDR3 is TGTGCCAGCAGATACAGGGGGCCGCATGGCTACACCTTC. Protein: CASRYRGPHGYTF.

This rearrangement joins TRBV19 to TRBJ1-1, with 7 bases that match TRBD1. This CDR3 comprises 12 residues. The junction had 5 bases not matched to a gene; V was cut back by 7 bases and J by 6 bases. Germline V lookup: CDR1 LNHDA, CDR2 SQIVND (reference sequence). CDR3 residues: CASIGGTAEAFF. CDR3 coding DNA: TGTGCCAGTATAGGGGGGACAGCTGAAGCTTTCTTT.

This clonotype turned up a few times. V usage is TRBV4-2 and J usage is TRBJ2-1, with 13 bases aligning to TRBD2. The CDR3 is 13 residues long. V shed 8 bases and J 8 bases; nucleotides not matched to a gene: 3. Germline lookup yields CDR1 LGHNA and CDR2 YNFKEQ. CDR3 coding DNA: TGTGCCAGCGGGACTAGCGGGGTTGATGAGCAGTTCTTC. Residues: CASGTSGVDEQFF.

The table lists this clonotype with a few counts. The rearrangement joins TRBV7-6 to TRBJ2-5; the match to TRBD1 covers 11 bases. The CDR3 is made up of 20 amino acids. The J segment lost 2 bases and the V segment lost 5 bases, leaving 19 bases of the junction unmatched. The germline V gene encodes CDR1 SGHVS and CDR2 FNYEAQ. CDR3 DNA sequence: TGTGCCAGCAGCCCTCGCGCCAGGGGACCGGGACAGGGGGAACAAGAGACCCAGTACTTC. Translating gives CASSPRARGPGQGEQETQYF.

The chain links TRBV29-1 to TRBJ2-1; D is undetermined. CDR1 and CDR2 (germline): SQVTM, ANQGSEA. The germline V and J ends were trimmed by 2 bases and 10 bases, with 12 bases remaining between them. The CDR3 consists of 12 residues. CDR3 residues: CSVEKDGREQFF. In DNA form, the CDR3 reads TGCAGCGTTGAAAAGGATGGGCGGGAGCAGTTCTTC.

J is TRBJ1-1 and V is TRBV7-9, with 11 bases aligning to TRBD1. Trimming removed 6 bases from V and 3 bases from J; junction bases left unmatched: 3. This CDR3 contains 14 residues. CDR1 is SEHNR and CDR2 is FQNEAQ in the germline V gene (reference sequence). CDR3 coding DNA: TGTGCCAGCAGATCGGGACAGGGGGACACTGAAGCTTTCTTT. Protein product: CASRSGQGDTEAFF.

The chain links TRBV7-9 to TRBJ2-2; TRBD2 agrees at 10 bases. V lost 5 bases to trimming and J lost 1 base; unmatched junction nucleotides: 13. The germline gives CDR1 SEHNR, CDR2 FQNEAQ (reference sequence). The CDR3 runs 19 residues. Written as DNA, the CDR3 is TGTGCCAGCAGCGGAACTAGCGGGGATGCCTTGCTGAACACCGGGGAGCTGTTTTTT. Translating gives CASSGTSGDALLNTGELFF.

This clonotype was seen only a few times. The rearrangement joins TRBV2 to TRBJ1-2, with TRBD1 matching over 7 bases. CDR1 and CDR2 from the germline V gene are SNHLY and FYNNEI. CDR3 length equals 14 residues. V lost 5 bases, J lost 4 bases, and 7 bases stayed unmatched. The CDR3 bases are TGTGCCAGCAGTATGGGGACAGTGTCCTATGGCTACACCTTC. As protein: CASSMGTVSYGYTF. Full variable domain (outside the CDR3, taken from reference TRBV2 and TRBJ1-2): EPEVTQTPSHQVTQMGQEVILRCVPISNHLYFYWYRQILGQKVEFLVSFYNNEISEKSEIFDDQFSVERPDGSNFTLKIRSTKLEDSAMYFCASSMGTVSYGYTFGSGTRLTVV.

This clonotype was seen a few times. This CDR3 is CASSEVSSFYEQYF. As DNA, the CDR3 is TGTGCCAGCAGTGAAGTTAGTAGCTTCTACGAGCAGTACTTC. The chain combines TRBV2 with TRBJ2-7; no firm D call. The germline V and J ends were trimmed by 1 base and 3 bases, with 10 bases remaining between them. Germline CDR1 and CDR2: SNHLY and FYNNEI. The CDR3 is 14 residues long.

This clonotype was counted only a few times. V gene TRBV12-3 or TRBV12-4 combines with J gene TRBJ1-5; the match to TRBD1 covers 7 bases. CDR3 length equals 15 residues. Trimming took 4 bases from V and 0 from J; bases not matched to a gene: 3. CDR3 DNA sequence: TGTGCCAGCAGTTCAGGGGGTAGTAGCAATCAGCCCCAGCATTTT. Protein sequence: CASSSGGSSNQPQHF.

The gene calls are TRBV9 and TRBJ2-7; 11 bases line up with TRBD2. CDR3 length equals 16 residues. The V gene's germline CDR1 is SGDLS and CDR2 YYNGEE. Unmatched junction bases numbered 11, after V lost 3 bases and J lost 6 bases. CDR3 coding DNA: TGTGCCAGCAGCGAGACTAGCGGGGCCGCCACGGGCGAGCAGTACTTC. Encoded protein: CASSETSGAATGEQYF. Full variable domain (remainder filled in from reference TRBV9 and TRBJ2-7): DSGVTQTPKHLITATGQRVTLRCSPRSGDLSVYWYQQSLDQGLQFLIQYYNGEERAKGNILERFSAQQFPDLHSELNLSSLELGDSALYFCASSETSGAATGEQYFGPGTRLTVT.

The genes are TRBV7-9 and TRBJ2-1, with D perhaps given as TRBD1 or TRBD2 (5 bases each). The CDR3 contains 17 residues. V lost 1 base, J lost 8 bases, and 21 bases lay in between. Germline V lookup: CDR1 SEHNR, CDR2 FQNEAQ (reference sequence). The CDR3 DNA reads as TGTGCCAGCAGCTTAGGGAGCCGGGACGGTTTCTCCCATGAGCAGTTCTTC. Translated: CASSLGSRDGFSHEQFF.

This clonotype was seen a handful of times. The gene calls are TRBV5-5 and TRBJ2-1; D uncertain. The CDR3 length is 15 residues. Germline CDR1 SGHKS, CDR2 YYEKEE (reference sequence). The V end was cut by 0 bases, the J end by 0 bases, with 7 bases between. The CDR3 spells CASSLDLYSYNEQFF. DNA of the CDR3: TGTGCCAGCAGCTTGGATCTATACTCCTACAATGAGCAGTTCTTC.

In its sample, this clonotype was seen many times. J is TRBJ1-4 and V is TRBV12-3 or TRBV12-4; tentative D call: TRBD1 (5 bases). Between the trimmed V and J ends, which lost 2 bases and 6 bases, there was a span of 13 bases. CDR3 length: 15 amino acids. The DNA for the CDR3 is TGTGCCAGCAGTTTATGGGGGGATATCGATGAAAAACTGTTTTTT. Residues: CASSLWGDIDEKLFF.

The sample holds a few counts of this clonotype. This chain uses TRBV4-3 with TRBJ2-7; 7 nucleotides line up with TRBD1. This CDR3 is 16 amino acids long. The germline V gene has CDR1 LGHNA and CDR2 YSLEER. The V segment lost 2 bases and the J segment 0 bases; nucleotides outside the gene matches: 7. Here the CDR3 reads CASSQYGDSYSYEQYF. In DNA form, the CDR3 reads TGCGCCAGCAGCCAATATGGGGACAGTTACTCCTACGAGCAGTACTTC.

Only a few counts were recorded for this clonotype. This chain connects TRBV5-1 to TRBJ2-3, with 8 bases identical to TRBD2. The CDR3 covers 16 residues. The ends lost 0 bases at V and 2 bases at J; junction bases unmatched: 5. Germline CDR1 is SGHRS and CDR2 is YFSETQ. CDR3 nucleotides: TGCGCCAGCAGCTTGGAAAGCGGGGGATACACAGATACGCAGTATTTT. Translating it yields CASSLESGGYTDTQYF.

This chain links TRBV6-6 with TRBJ2-2; D possibly corresponds to TRBD2 (5 bases). The V end was cut by 2 bases, the J end by 5 bases, with 9 bases between. Germline V CDR1 and CDR2: MNHNY, SVGAGI (reference sequence). The CDR3 is made up of 14 amino acids. CDR3 sequence: CASSYGGWTGELFF. In DNA form, the CDR3 reads TGTGCCAGCAGTTACGGCGGGTGGACCGGGGAGCTGTTTTTT.

This clonotype was detected only a few times. This chain uses TRBV4-1 with TRBJ2-1; D might be TRBD2 (10 bases). This CDR3 region has 20 residues. Trimming left V 8 bases short and J 2 bases short, with 31 bases between. Germline CDR1 MGHRA, CDR2 YSYEKL. The CDR3 DNA sequence: TGCGCCAGCCATCCTTTACCGGGACAGGGAAGCGGGAGGGCCTACAATGAGCAGTTCTTC. Its translation is CASHPLPGQGSGRAYNEQFF.

There are a few counts of this clonotype. The V gene is TRBV4-3, the J gene TRBJ2-1; D is possibly TRBD1 or TRBD2 (5 bases each). The CDR3 is 15 amino acids. In germline, CDR1 is LGHNA, CDR2 YSLEER. V dropped 5 bases and J dropped 6 bases, with 17 bases sitting between them. The CDR3 region is CASSDRYHGTNEQFF. For the CDR3, the DNA is TGCGCCAGCAGCGATCGATATCATGGGACCAATGAGCAGTTCTTC.

Only a few counts were recorded for this clonotype. This chain joins TRBV30 and TRBJ2-7, with D unresolved. The CDR3 loop spans 14 amino acids. The V gene lost 6 bases and the J gene lost 0 bases, with 15 bases spanning the gap. Germline assignment: CDR1 GTSNPN and CDR2 SVGIG (reference sequence). The CDR3 loop reads CACKDDPSSYEQYF. CDR3 coding DNA: TGTGCCTGCAAGGACGACCCTAGCTCCTACGAGCAGTACTTC.

This clonotype was detected ten times or more. The chain links TRBV7-8 to TRBJ2-5, with D possibly matching TRBD2 (7 bases). V lost 1 base to trimming and J lost 5 bases, with 11 bases between them. Germline lookup yields CDR1 SGHVS and CDR2 FQNEAQ. The CDR3 runs to 14 residues. CDR3 coding DNA: TGTGCCAGCAGCTTAGGCGGGGGCCGTGAGACCCAGTACTTC. Its translation is CASSLGGGRETQYF.

The chain has TRBV10-3 and TRBJ2-3; no clear D gene. This CDR3 has 11 amino acids. Germline CDR1 ENHRY, CDR2 SYGVKD. Trimming removed 4 bases from V and 4 bases from J, with 3 bases in between. CDR3 DNA sequence: TGTGCCATCAGTGGGGCAGATACGCAGTATTTT. This translates into CAISGADTQYF.

CDR3: CSARDGLAAAQYF. CDR3 bases: TGCAGTGCTAGAGATGGGCTAGCGGCAGCGCAGTATTTT. The rearrangement links TRBV20-1 to TRBJ2-3; 7 nucleotides line up with TRBD2. This CDR3 region has 13 residues. Per germline, CDR1 DFQATT and CDR2 SNEGSKA (reference sequence). J was trimmed by 10 bases and V by 0 bases; bases with no gene match: 7.